This T cell receptor (beta chain) was profiled in a study of T cells in Graves' hyperthyroidism and ophthalmopathy. Germline CDR1 and CDR2: SNHLY and FYNNEI. Trimming removed 6 bases from V and 4 bases from J, with 14 bases in between. The CDR3 spans 14 residues. The study's findings and limits: Most clonotypes expanded in the thyroid (above 0.001) were also present in blood. The authors' 13 V-J model separated ophthalmopathy from stable hyperthyroidism.

This clonotype showed up many times. The antigen is undetermined. Each ophthalmopathy patient scored at least 3 on the Clinical Activity Score and at least 4 on NOSPECS grade, with duration under 3 months. Researchers amplified the TCR beta CDR3 regions from RNA transcripts. The TCR CDR3 first-round RT-PCR relied on the HTBI primer set. TCRdb fed the multiplex PCR reads into MiXCR, producing one record per CDR3 protein. The sample includes 450,000 to 500,000 distinct CDR3 sequences, around a fifth of them seen just once. This clonotype originated in a woman in her 70s with Graves' ophthalmopathy. The material sequenced was blood. The chain couples TRBV2 to TRBJ2-3; D unclear. The CDR3 nucleotides are TGTGCCAGCAGAGAAATCGTGGGCCCAGATACGCAGTATTTT. Translated: CASREIVGPDTQYF.